Sequencing of this TCR beta chain was carried out in a study of response to subunit inactivated influenza vaccine. Points from the study as a whole: The authors proposed limited new T cell recruitment per seasonal influenza vaccination.

TCRdb independently ran MiXCR on the RT-PCR reads; one entry per CDR3 protein. The sample lists about 780,000 distinct CDR3 sequences, about 18% seen once, with about a tenth in the top ten. This clonotype was detected a few times. Its antigen is not known. This specimen consisted of PBMCs from blood, obtained roughly 5 days after vaccination. The sequence derives from a man aged 45-60 years who received an inactivated influenza vaccine.

Here the CDR3 reads CASSHGTSVNEQFF. CDR3 sequence (DNA): TGTGCCAGCAGCCACGGGACTAGCGTCAATGAGCAGTTCTTC. The gene calls are TRBV3-1 and TRBJ2-1; 10 nucleotides line up with TRBD2. Looked up from germline, CDR1 is LGHDT and CDR2 is YNNKEL (reference sequence). The J segment lost 6 bases and the V segment lost 3 bases, leaving 2 bases of the junction unmatched. The CDR3 runs 14 residues.